The 20 T cell receptor beta chains listed next were all sequenced from one sample in a study of blood T cell repertoires in COVID-19. Measured with immunoSEQ multiplex PCR; TCRdb has only the in-frame clones, and not every one. Among approximately 100,000 clones listed, 92% were seen once. Input material: peripheral blood. The receptors derive from a man aged 65 to 79 with acute or convalescent COVID-19.

The rearrangement joins TRBV7-9 to TRBJ2-1; 8 nucleotides align to TRBD2. V gave up 5 bases and J gave up 4 bases; unmatched junction bases: 13. Germline-derived CDR1 and CDR2 are SEHNR and FQNEAQ (reference sequence). This CDR3 spans 17 amino acids. The CDR3 protein is CASSQQRPLAAYNEQFF. CDR3 DNA: TGTGCCAGCAGCCAGCAGCGTCCACTAGCGGCTTACAATGAGCAGTTCTTC.

The rearrangement links TRBV5-8 to TRBJ2-3; 8 bases are a match to TRBD1. Germline trimming cut 2 bases from V and 3 bases from J; bases unmatched to any gene: 5. This CDR3 is 15 amino acids long. Germline-derived CDR1 and CDR2 are SGHTS and YDEGEE. The CDR3 bases are TGTGCCAGCAGCTTATTACGGACAGGGACAGATACGCAGTATTTT. Encoded protein: CASSLLRTGTDTQYF.

V usage is TRBV11-1 and J usage is TRBJ2-3, with D possibly TRBD2 on 6 matching bases. Deletions cut 6 bases from V and 3 bases from J, with 13 bases between. Germline V gene data show CDR1 as SGHAT and CDR2 as FQDESV (reference sequence). This CDR3 has 14 amino acids. CDR3 sequence (DNA): TGTGCCAGCAGTTCCGGGACTCCAACAGATACGCAGTATTTT. Translated, it gives CASSSGTPTDTQYF. The full variable domain, with the rest looked up from reference TRBV11-1 and TRBJ2-3, is EAEVAQSPRYKITEKSQAVAFWCDPISGHATLYWYRQILGQGPELLVQFQDESVVDDSQLPKDRFSAERLKGVDSTLKIQPAELGDSAMYLCASSSGTPTDTQYFGPGTRLTVL.

This clone has a single count. This chain connects TRBV5-1 to TRBJ1-2; D ambiguous. CDR1 and CDR2 (germline): SGHRS, YFSETQ. Trimming shortened V by 2 bases and J by 1 base, and 9 bases separated the two germline ends. The CDR3 extends over 14 amino acids. The CDR3 nucleotides read TGCGCCAGCAGCTTCGGCGGAAGTAACTATGGCTACACCTTC. Translated, it gives CASSFGGSNYGYTF.

This clone was picked up a small number of times. The V call is TRBV5-1, the J call TRBJ1-2, with D unresolved. Germline V lookup: CDR1 SGHRS, CDR2 YFSETQ. The CDR3 runs 14 residues. The ends were cut back, 4 bases at V and 6 bases at J, with 16 bases in the middle. Written as DNA, the CDR3 is TGCGCCAGCAGCATTAGGACGGGATCAGATGGCTACACCTTC. This sequence encodes CASSIRTGSDGYTF.

The rearrangement uses TRBV6-5 and TRBJ1-4, with D possibly matching TRBD1 (6 bases). CDR1 and CDR2 (germline): MNHEY, SVGAGI. The V gene lost 7 bases and the J gene lost 7 bases, with 16 bases spanning the gap. This CDR3 spans 14 amino acids. The chain's CDR3 is CASNNRAVGEKLFF. CDR3 nucleotides: TGTGCCAGCAATAACAGGGCGGTCGGTGAAAAACTGTTTTTT.

This rearrangement joins TRBV25-1 to TRBJ1-1; D gene ambiguous. This CDR3 is built from 15 residues. The V and J ends lost 3 bases and 0 bases respectively, with 11 bases between them. Per germline, CDR1 MGHDK and CDR2 SYGVNS. The CDR3 nucleotides read TGTGCCAGCAGTGATACGGTTCGTTTGAACACTGAAGCTTTCTTT. Translation: CASSDTVRLNTEAFF.

The chain uses TRBV2 and TRBJ1-1, with D unresolved. Trimming pared 6 bases from V and 5 bases from J, leaving 10 bases between. This CDR3 is built from 12 residues. Germline V CDR1 and CDR2: SNHLY, FYNNEI. The CDR3 region is CASRGESTEAFF. The CDR3 coding sequence is TGTGCCAGCAGGGGAGAGAGTACTGAAGCTTTCTTT.

V gene TRBV29-1 combines with J gene TRBJ2-3, with 9 bases that match TRBD2. Germline CDR1 SQVTM, CDR2 ANQGSEA. V was clipped by 4 bases and J by 10 bases; unmatched bases: 9. This CDR3 spans 13 amino acids. The CDR3 is CSVGTSAKRAQYF. In nucleotides, the CDR3 is TGCAGCGTTGGGACTAGCGCCAAGAGGGCGCAGTATTTT.

This clone was counted a single time. The chain combines TRBV7-2 with TRBJ1-5; D unclear. The CDR3 runs to 15 residues. The V end was cut by 1 base, the J end by 3 bases, with 10 bases between. Germline V gene lookup returns CDR1 SGHTA and CDR2 FQGNSA. The CDR3 DNA sequence: TGTGCCAGCAGCTTAGGGGCAAGTGCCAATCAGCCCCAGCATTTT. This codes for CASSLGASANQPQHF.

This chain links TRBV27 with TRBJ2-1; D gene unclear. Germline-derived CDR1 and CDR2 are MNHEY and SMNVEV (reference sequence). Trimming cost V 2 bases and J 1 base, with 6 bases left between them. This CDR3 comprises 14 residues. In DNA form, the CDR3 reads TGTGCCAGCAGTTTACAGTTTTCCTACAATGAGCAGTTCTTC. This encodes CASSLQFSYNEQFF.

V and J are TRBV6-5 and TRBJ1-2; 7 nucleotides agree with TRBD1. V was clipped by 0 bases and J by 7 bases; unmatched bases: 11. CDR3 size: 16 residues. Per germline, CDR1 MNHEY and CDR2 SVGAGI. The CDR3 DNA follows: TGTGCCAGCAGTTACTCGAGGGCAGGGGGGACTCGTGGCTACACCTTC. Amino acids: CASSYSRAGGTRGYTF.

The gene calls are TRBV6-5 and TRBJ2-7, with 10 positions matching TRBD2. The CDR3 is 16 residues long. With V trimmed by 4 bases and J by 1 base, 7 bases remained unmatched. CDR1 and CDR2 from the germline V gene are MNHEY and SVGAGI. CDR3 protein: CASSSAGTSVSYEQYF. The DNA for the CDR3 is TGTGCCAGCAGTTCAGCCGGGACTAGCGTGTCCTACGAGCAGTACTTC.

V usage is TRBV5-5 and J usage is TRBJ2-3; D is perhaps TRBD2 (5 bases). V shed 0 bases and J shed 4 bases, with 9 bases lying between them. The CDR3 runs 14 residues. Per the germline V gene, CDR1 is SGHKS and CDR2 is YYEKEE (reference sequence). The CDR3 sequence: CASSLAGRADTQYF. The CDR3 DNA is TGTGCCAGCAGCTTGGCGGGAAGAGCAGATACGCAGTATTTT.

The gene calls are TRBV6-5 and TRBJ2-7; no firm D call. The CDR3 totals 15 residues. Trimming took off 4 bases at V and 0 bases at J, with 13 bases between the two ends. Per the germline V gene, CDR1 is MNHEY and CDR2 is SVGAGI. Here the CDR3 reads CASSLRDTSSYEQYF. The CDR3 DNA is TGTGCCAGCAGTTTGAGAGACACCAGCTCCTACGAGCAGTACTTC.

The V gene is TRBV7-9, the J gene TRBJ2-3; 7 bases match TRBD2. The CDR3 is 15 residues long. The germline gives CDR1 SEHNR, CDR2 FQNEAQ (reference sequence). The V segment lost 2 bases and the J segment 3 bases; nucleotides outside the gene matches: 5. The CDR3 is CASSLPRLATDTQYF. The DNA for the CDR3 is TGTGCCAGCAGCTTACCCCGACTAGCAACAGATACGCAGTATTTT.

The V call is TRBV7-2, the J call TRBJ1-2, with 9 bases matching TRBD1. There are 16 residues in the CDR3. V lost 1 base, J lost 4 bases, and 7 bases stayed unmatched. In germline, CDR1 is SGHTA, CDR2 FQGNSA. CDR3 bases: TGTGCCAGCAGCTTAGGAGGGACAGGGCAAGGCTATGGCTACACCTTC. It specifies CASSLGGTGQGYGYTF.

The chain has TRBV11-3 and TRBJ2-7; 7 bases agree with TRBD2. The length of the CDR3 is 15 residues. J gave up 2 bases and V 0 bases, and 4 bases lay outside the gene matches. In germline, CDR1 is SGHNT, CDR2 YENEEA. The DNA of the CDR3 is TGTGCCAGCAGCTTAGAGGCGGGAGAAACCTACGAGCAGTACTTC. Translating gives CASSLEAGETYEQYF.

This chain uses TRBV9 with TRBJ1-1; TRBD1 matches at 10 bases. This CDR3 is 13 amino acids long. J was trimmed by 7 bases and V by 4 bases; bases with no gene match: 4. Germline V CDR1 and CDR2: SGDLS, YYNGEE. The CDR3 loop is CASSPRDRGEAFF. DNA for the CDR3: TGTGCCAGCAGCCCACGGGACAGGGGTGAAGCTTTCTTT.

The genes are TRBV4-2 and TRBJ2-3, with 10 bases aligning to TRBD2. Germline V gene sequence: CDR1 LGHNA, CDR2 YNFKEQ. The CDR3 is 17 residues long. Trimming at V came to 3 bases and at J to 4 bases, leaving 10 bases not matched to a gene. CDR3: CASSHGFSGRIPDTQYF. The CDR3 nucleotides are TGTGCCAGCAGCCATGGCTTTAGCGGGAGGATACCAGATACGCAGTATTTT.